This entry is about one T cell receptor (beta chain). Its target is unknown. The data originate from a study of cytomegalovirus exposure and HLA in healthy donors. Study-level findings and limits: In a later analysis, TCR beta V- and J-gene trimming showed a link to a missense DCLRE1C variant.

Looked up from germline, CDR1 is LNHDA and CDR2 is SQIVND (reference sequence). The V end lost 6 bases, the J end lost 0 bases, and 8 bases lay between the germline ends. The CDR3 totals 13 residues. The PCR used 60 Vbeta and 13 Jbeta primers. The data were produced by immunoSEQ multiplex PCR, yet TCRdb's version contains in-frame clones alone and is incomplete. The sample yields roughly 130,000 clones, 80% seen once. Sequencing was performed on PBMCs. This chain connects TRBV19 to TRBJ1-1; D not resolved. This TCR was sampled from a woman aged 40 to 49 in good health and CMV-seronegative. The CDR3 reads CASRRGMNTEAFF. Here the CDR3 DNA reads TGTGCCAGTAGGAGAGGGATGAACACTGAAGCTTTCTTT.